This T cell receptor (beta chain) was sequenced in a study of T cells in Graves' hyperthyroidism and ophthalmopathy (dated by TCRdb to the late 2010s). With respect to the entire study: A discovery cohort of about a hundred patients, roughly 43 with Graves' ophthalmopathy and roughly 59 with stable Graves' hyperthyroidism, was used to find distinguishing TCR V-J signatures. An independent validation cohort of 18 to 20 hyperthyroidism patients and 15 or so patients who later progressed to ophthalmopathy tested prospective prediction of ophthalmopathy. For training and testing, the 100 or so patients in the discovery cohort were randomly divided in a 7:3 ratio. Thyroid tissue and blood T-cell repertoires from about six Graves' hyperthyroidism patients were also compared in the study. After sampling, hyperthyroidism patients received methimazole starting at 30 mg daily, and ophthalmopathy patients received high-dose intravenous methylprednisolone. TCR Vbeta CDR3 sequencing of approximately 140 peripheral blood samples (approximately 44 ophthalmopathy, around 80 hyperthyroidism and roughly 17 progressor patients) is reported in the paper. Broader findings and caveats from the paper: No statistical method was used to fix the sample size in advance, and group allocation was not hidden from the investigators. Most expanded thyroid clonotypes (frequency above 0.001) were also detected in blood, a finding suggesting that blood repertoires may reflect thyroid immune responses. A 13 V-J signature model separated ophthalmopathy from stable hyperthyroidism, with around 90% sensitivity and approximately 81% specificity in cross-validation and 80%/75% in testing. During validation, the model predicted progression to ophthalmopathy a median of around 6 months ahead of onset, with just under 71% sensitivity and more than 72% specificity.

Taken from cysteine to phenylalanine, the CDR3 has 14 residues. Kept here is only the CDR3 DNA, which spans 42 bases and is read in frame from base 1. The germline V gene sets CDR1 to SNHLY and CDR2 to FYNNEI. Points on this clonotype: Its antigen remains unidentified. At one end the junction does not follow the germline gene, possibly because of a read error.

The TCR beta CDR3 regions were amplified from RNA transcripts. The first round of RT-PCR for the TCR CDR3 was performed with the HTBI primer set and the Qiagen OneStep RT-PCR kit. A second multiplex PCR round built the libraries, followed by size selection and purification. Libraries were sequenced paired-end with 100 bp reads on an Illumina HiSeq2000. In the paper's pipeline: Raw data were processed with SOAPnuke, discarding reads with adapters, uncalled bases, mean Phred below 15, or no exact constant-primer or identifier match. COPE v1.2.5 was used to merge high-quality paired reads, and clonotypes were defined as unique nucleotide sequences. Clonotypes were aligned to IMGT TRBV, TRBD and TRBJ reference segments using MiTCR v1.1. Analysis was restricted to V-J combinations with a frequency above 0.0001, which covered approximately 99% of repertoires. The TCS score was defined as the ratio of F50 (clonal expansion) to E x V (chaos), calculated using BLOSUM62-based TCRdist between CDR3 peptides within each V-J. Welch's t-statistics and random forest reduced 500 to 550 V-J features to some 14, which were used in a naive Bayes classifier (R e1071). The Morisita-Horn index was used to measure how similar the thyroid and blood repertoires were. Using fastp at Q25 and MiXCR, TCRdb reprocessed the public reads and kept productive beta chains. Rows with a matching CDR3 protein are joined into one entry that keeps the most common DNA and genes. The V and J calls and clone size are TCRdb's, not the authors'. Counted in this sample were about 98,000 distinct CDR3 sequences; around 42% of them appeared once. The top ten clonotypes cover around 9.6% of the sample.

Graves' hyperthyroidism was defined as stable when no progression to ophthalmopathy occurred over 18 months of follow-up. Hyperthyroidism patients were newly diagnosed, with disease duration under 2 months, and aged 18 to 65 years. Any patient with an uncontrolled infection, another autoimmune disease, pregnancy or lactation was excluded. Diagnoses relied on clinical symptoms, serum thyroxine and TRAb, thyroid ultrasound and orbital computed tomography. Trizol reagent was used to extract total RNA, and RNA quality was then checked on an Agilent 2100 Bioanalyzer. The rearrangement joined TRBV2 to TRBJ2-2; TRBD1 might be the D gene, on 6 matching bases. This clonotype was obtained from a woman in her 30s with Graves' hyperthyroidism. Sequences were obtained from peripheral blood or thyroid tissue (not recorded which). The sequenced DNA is TGTGCCAGCTGCAGACAGGTGAACACCGGGGAGCTGTTTTTC. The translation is CASCRQVNTGELFF.